Listed below are T cell receptor beta chains from one sample, sequenced in a study of T-cell memory formation after mild COVID-19. TCRdb passed the 5' RACE reads through MiXCR, listing each CDR3 protein once. The sample includes approximately 60,000 distinct CDR3 sequences, 8% to 9.5% of them seen just once. The sequencing input was PBMCs or a T cell subset sorted from them (not recorded which). The receptors were gathered from a man younger than 30 who had mild COVID-19 (a few samples of this study predate the infection). Cell type and time point are not known. Both conserved end residues are part of each CDR3. A D gene is named only where the DNA matches it firmly. Clone size, where shown, is once, few, many, or a class for clones that have expanded.

abundance | d_gene | j_gene | v_gene | CDR3aa | CDR3nt
few | TRBD2 | TRBJ2-1 | TRBV20-1 | CSARKLAGGYNEQFF | TGCAGTGCTAGGAAACTAGCGGGGGGTTACAATGAGCAGTTCTTC
few | - | TRBJ2-7 | TRBV10-3 | CAISGSRSYEQYF | TGTGCCATCAGTGGCTCCCGCTCCTACGAGCAGTACTTC
- | TRBD1 | TRBJ1-2 | TRBV18 | CASSETDRELVGYTF | TGTGCCAGCTCAGAGACGGACAGGGAATTGGTTGGCTACACCTTC
many | - | TRBJ2-5 | TRBV7-9 | CASSLEGPRVTQYF | TGTGCCAGCAGCTTAGAGGGCCCGAGGGTGACCCAGTACTTC
- | - | TRBJ1-5 | TRBV6-2/TRBV6-3 | CASRIGLGRNQPQHF | TGTGCCAGCAGGATCGGACTCGGTCGCAATCAGCCCCAGCATTTT
few | - | TRBJ2-1 | TRBV18 | CASSPSELAGNEQFF | TGTGCCAGCTCCCCTAGCGAGTTGGCTGGCAATGAGCAGTTCTTC
- | - | TRBJ2-2 | TRBV19 | CASSIGWTTNTGELFF | TGTGCCAGTAGTATAGGGTGGACTACGAACACCGGGGAGCTGTTTTTT
many | - | TRBJ2-5 | TRBV4-3 | CASSQDFSGGETQYF | TGCGCCAGCAGCCAAGACTTCTCTGGAGGGGAGACCCAGTACTTC
many | - | TRBJ2-1 | TRBV5-6 | CASSLRGGSYNEQFF | TGTGCCAGCAGCTTGAGGGGGGGCTCCTACAATGAGCAGTTCTTC
few | - | TRBJ2-1 | TRBV6-2/TRBV6-3 | CASRHNYNEQFF | TGTGCCAGCAGACACAATTACAATGAGCAGTTCTTC
- | - | TRBJ2-5 | TRBV3-1 | CASSQGRLDQETQYF | TGTGCCAGCAGCCAAGGGAGACTAGATCAAGAGACCCAGTACTTC
- | - | TRBJ2-1 | TRBV7-6 | CASGGADNEQFF | TGTGCCAGCGGGGGGGCGGACAATGAGCAGTTCTTC
many | TRBD1 | TRBJ2-1 | TRBV20-1 | CSADTGTGGDEQFF | TGCAGTGCTGATACCGGGACAGGGGGGGATGAGCAGTTCTTC
few | TRBD1 | TRBJ2-2 | TRBV9 | CASSVFGTGVPGNTGELFF | TGTGCCAGCAGCGTCTTCGGGACAGGGGTCCCGGGAAACACCGGGGAGCTGTTTTTT
- | TRBD1 | TRBJ2-1 | TRBV6-2/TRBV6-3 | CASSYGQGKGSESSYNEQFF | TGTGCCAGCAGTTACGGACAGGGGAAAGGGTCCGAATCCTCCTACAATGAGCAGTTCTTC
few | - | TRBJ2-6 | TRBV11-2 | CASSQGHTGSGANVLTF | TGTGCCAGCAGCCAAGGGCACACGGGCTCTGGGGCCAACGTCCTGACTTTC
- | - | TRBJ1-2 | TRBV28 | CASSQGRYGYTF | TGTGCCAGCAGCCAAGGACGGTATGGCTACACCTTC
- | TRBD1 | TRBJ1-2 | TRBV12-3/TRBV12-4 | CASSPGQGFYGYTF | TGTGCCAGCAGCCCGGGACAGGGATTCTATGGCTACACCTTC
many | - | TRBJ2-2 | TRBV6-5 | CASRSIGGRNTGELFF | TGTGCCAGCAGAAGTATCGGGGGGCGGAACACCGGGGAGCTGTTTTTT
many | TRBD2 | TRBJ2-4 | TRBV5-1 | CASSISGGLAKNIQYF | TGCGCCAGCAGCATTAGCGGGGGGTTAGCCAAAAACATTCAGTACTTC
- | - | TRBJ2-3 | TRBV2 | CASVEGQRTQYF | TGTGCCAGCGTGGAGGGACAGCGTACGCAGTATTTT
many | - | TRBJ2-3 | TRBV5-1 | CASSSFLGTDTQYF | TGCGCCAGCAGCTCTTTCCTCGGCACAGATACGCAGTATTTT
few | TRBD2 | TRBJ2-7 | TRBV11-2 | CASRKPGLAFDEQYF | TGTGCCAGCAGAAAACCGGGACTAGCGTTCGACGAGCAGTACTTC
- | TRBD1 | TRBJ2-1 | TRBV6-5 | CASSKGTGGLYNEQFF | TGTGCCAGCAGCAAGGGGACAGGGGGCCTCTACAATGAGCAGTTCTTC
many | TRBD1 | TRBJ2-5 | TRBV9 | CASSADRGELETQYF | TGTGCCAGCAGCGCGGACAGGGGGGAGTTGGAGACCCAGTACTTC
few | - | TRBJ1-6 | TRBV5-1 | CASSLTVLSNSPLHF | TGCGCCAGCAGCCTCACAGTTTTGAGCAATTCACCCCTCCACTTT
- | TRBD1 | TRBJ2-5 | TRBV24-1 | CATSDHPATGRDQETQYF | TGTGCCACCAGTGACCATCCAGCGACAGGGCGTGATCAAGAGACCCAGTACTTC
- | - | TRBJ2-5 | TRBV2 | CASGQEETQYF | TGTGCCAGCGGACAAGAAGAGACCCAGTACTTC
many | - | TRBJ2-1 | TRBV6-5 | CASSYRGTTGNEQFF | TGTGCCAGCAGTTACCGGGGGACCACGGGGAATGAGCAGTTCTTC
- | TRBD1 | TRBJ1-1 | TRBV7-2 | CASSLRTGPEAFF | TGTGCCAGCAGCCTACGGACAGGTCCTGAAGCTTTCTTT
- | - | TRBJ1-5 | TRBV12-3/TRBV12-4 | CASVGGASSNQPQHF | TGTGCCAGCGTAGGGGGGGCATCGAGCAATCAGCCCCAGCATTTT
few | TRBD1 | TRBJ2-5 | TRBV3-1 | CASSPWTGVETQYF | TGTGCCAGCAGCCCGTGGACAGGGGTGGAGACCCAGTACTTC
few | - | TRBJ2-1 | TRBV7-2 | CASSFGGSYNEQFF | TGTGCCAGCAGCTTTGGGGGGTCCTACAATGAGCAGTTCTTC
- | - | TRBJ1-5 | TRBV12-3/TRBV12-4 | CASSLDVGQPQHF | TGTGCCAGCAGTTTAGATGTGGGTCAGCCCCAGCATTTT
many | TRBD2 | TRBJ2-5 | TRBV4-1 | CASRRGGRTKTQYF | TGCGCCAGCCGACGGGGGGGCCGCACCAAGACCCAGTACTTC
few | - | TRBJ2-1 | TRBV10-3 | CAISGSINEQFF | TGTGCCATCAGTGGCTCCATCAATGAGCAGTTCTTC
- | TRBD1 | TRBJ1-4 | TRBV20-1 | CSARRGQANEKLFF | TGCAGTGCTAGAAGGGGACAGGCTAATGAAAAACTGTTTTTT
- | - | TRBJ1-5 | TRBV6-2/TRBV6-3 | CASSYSGTQHF | TGTGCCAGCAGTTACTCGGGAACCCAGCATTTT
few | TRBD1 | TRBJ2-5 | TRBV27 | CASSTGTGGAETQYF | TGTGCCAGCAGTACCGGGACAGGGGGCGCGGAGACCCAGTACTTC
- | TRBD1 | TRBJ2-3 | TRBV7-2 | CAGGQGPDTQYF | TGTGCCGGGGGACAGGGACCAGATACGCAGTATTTT
many | - | TRBJ2-2 | TRBV5-1 | CASNEGNANTGELFF | TGCGCCAGCAATGAGGGAAATGCTAACACCGGGGAGCTGTTTTTT
many | TRBD2 | TRBJ2-2 | TRBV7-2 | CASSLMGGTGELFF | TGTGCCAGCAGCTTAATGGGAGGGACCGGGGAGCTGTTTTTT
medium-sized | TRBD2 | TRBJ2-3 | TRBV20-1 | CSAPWAGGPADTQYF | TGCAGTGCTCCCTGGGCGGGGGGGCCGGCAGATACGCAGTATTTT
- | - | TRBJ2-5 | TRBV11-2 | CAGSLRPQETQYF | TGTGCCGGCAGCTTGAGGCCACAAGAGACCCAGTACTTC
- | TRBD2 | TRBJ2-3 | TRBV7-2 | CASSLLGGGTDTQYF | TGTGCCAGCAGCTTATTAGGCGGGGGAACAGATACGCAGTATTTT
- | TRBD1 | TRBJ1-2 | TRBV14 | CASSGTGNYGYTF | TGTGCCAGCAGCGGGACAGGGAACTATGGCTACACCTTC